The 21 T cell receptor beta chains below come from one sample, sequenced in a study of beta chain features in type 1 diabetes. The entirety of the isolated RNA underwent reverse transcription, so expressed TCRB transcripts were sequenced. Libraries were prepared by immunoSEQ multiplex PCR; TCRdb keeps only in-frame clonotypes and omits some of them. The table lists about 650,000 clones, over 10% of them singletons. For these TCRs, the target antigens are not known. Study-wide results and limits: A moderate, significant TCRB CDR3 shortening appeared in type 1 diabetes across four CD4+ subsets.

The specimen sequenced was naive CD4+ T cells from blood. The receptors stem from a man between 25 and 39 years old with type 1 diabetes.

The sample holds a few counts of this clone. The V and J genes are TRBV18 and TRBJ1-2; perhaps TRBD1 as D (6 bases). Trimming cost V 2 bases and J 8 bases, with 12 bases left between them. There are 13 residues in the CDR3. Germline V CDR1 and CDR2: KGHSH, LQKENI. This CDR3 reads CASSPAGDLGYTF. The CDR3 DNA reads TGTGCCAGCTCACCAGCAGGGGATTTGGGCTACACCTTC.

This sequence joins TRBV7-9 and TRBJ1-1, with 7 bases aligning to TRBD1. Germline trimming cut 5 bases from V and 1 base from J; bases unmatched to any gene: 13. This CDR3 contains 17 residues. The germline CDR1 and CDR2 sequences are SEHNR and FQNEAQ (reference sequence). The CDR3 DNA follows: TGTGCCAGCAGCCCTTCGACCGGACAGGTGAAGAACACTGAAGCTTTCTTT. This translates into CASSPSTGQVKNTEAFF.

In the case of this clone: This sample also contains other DNA sequences that code for the same CDR3. The chain is built from TRBV29-1 and TRBJ2-3; D could derive from TRBD1 or TRBD2 (6 bases each). The CDR3 covers 13 residues. V was pared by 6 bases and J by 1 base, with 11 bases between. Germline assignment: CDR1 SQVTM and CDR2 ANQGSEA. In DNA form, the CDR3 reads TGCAGCGTGGGGGGCGGGGGCACAGATACGCAGTATTTT. It yields the protein CSVGGGGTDTQYF.

This clone was observed a few times. This rearrangement joins TRBV25-1 to TRBJ1-3, with 9 bases lining up with TRBD1. This CDR3 has 16 amino acids. Germline trimming cut 5 bases from V and 0 bases from J; bases unmatched to any gene: 5. The germline CDR1 and CDR2 sequences are MGHDK and SYGVNS. DNA for the CDR3: TGTGCCAGCAGTTGGACAGGGGACGTCTCTGGAAACACCATATATTTT. This gives the protein CASSWTGDVSGNTIYF.

V gene TRBV30 combines with J gene TRBJ2-5, with 9 bases fitting TRBD2. After removal of 1 base from V and 5 bases from J, the junction contained 5 bases not matched to a gene. The germline gives CDR1 GTSNPN, CDR2 SVGIG (reference sequence). The CDR3 consists of 14 residues. For the CDR3, the DNA is TGTGCCTGGAGTGGCCTAGCGGGGTCGGAGACCCAGTACTTC. Its translation: CAWSGLAGSETQYF.

This clone was counted only a few times. The rearrangement links TRBV28 to TRBJ2-5; TRBD2 aligns across 11 bases. The CDR3 consists of 15 residues. The V gene's germline CDR1 is MDHEN and CDR2 SYDVKM. V shed 6 bases and J 4 bases; nucleotides not matched to a gene: 7. CDR3 sequence reads: CASRPRLAGTETQYF. CDR3 bases: TGTGCCAGCAGGCCTAGACTAGCGGGGACAGAGACCCAGTACTTC.

This clone appeared a few times. The V and J genes are TRBV19 and TRBJ2-3; 7 nucleotides line up with TRBD1. Per the germline V gene, CDR1 is LNHDA and CDR2 is SQIVND (reference sequence). The V gene end was trimmed by 5 bases and the J gene end by 4 bases; junction bases not matched to a gene: 6. CDR3 length: 14 residues. As DNA, the CDR3 is TGTGCCAGTAGTCTGTTAGGGGGCTCAGATACGCAGTATTTT. Its protein product is CASSLLGGSDTQYF.

This clone showed up just a few times. Here the CDR3 DNA reads TGTGCCAGCAGCTTAATAGTCGACCGTAACTATGGCTACACCTTC. As protein: CASSLIVDRNYGYTF. V and J are TRBV7-2 and TRBJ1-2; D is unclear. CDR3 size: 15 residues. The V and J ends lost 2 bases and 1 base respectively, with 11 bases between them. Germline V gene data show CDR1 as SGHTA and CDR2 as FQGNSA.

The rearrangement joins TRBV28 to TRBJ2-6, with D hard to call. The CDR3 has 14 amino acids. The V gene lost 3 bases and the J gene lost 0 bases, with 3 bases spanning the gap. Germline V gene lookup returns CDR1 MDHEN and CDR2 SYDVKM. The CDR3 here is CASSLTSGANVLTF. The CDR3 coding sequence is TGTGCCAGCAGTTTGACCTCTGGGGCCAACGTCCTGACTTTC. Full variable domain (rest looked up from reference TRBV28 and TRBJ2-6): DVKVTQSSRYLVKRTGEKVFLECVQDMDHENMFWYRQDPGLGLRLIYFSYDVKMKEKGDIPEGYSVSREKKERFSLILESASTNQTSMYLCASSLTSGANVLTFGAGSRLTVL.

This clone has only a few counts. This rearrangement joins TRBV18 to TRBJ2-3; 9 positions agree with TRBD2. This CDR3 is built from 14 residues. CDR1 and CDR2 from the germline V gene are KGHSH and LQKENI. Trimming removed 3 bases from V and 5 bases from J; junction bases left unmatched: 3. In DNA, the CDR3 is TGTGCCAGCTCACCGACTAGCGGACGAGATACGCAGTATTTT. Translating gives CASSPTSGRDTQYF.

This sequence joins TRBV10-2 and TRBJ1-1; D is unresolved. The germline V gene encodes CDR1 WSHSY and CDR2 SAAADI. Trimming removed 1 base from V and 0 bases from J, with 9 bases in between. This CDR3 region has 15 residues. For the CDR3, the DNA is TGCGCCAGCAGTGAGTTGGGTACAATGAACACTGAAGCTTTCTTT. Its translation is CASSELGTMNTEAFF.

In its sample, this clone was seen a few times. V and J are TRBV9 and TRBJ1-1; the D gene is possibly TRBD1 (6 bases). From germline, CDR1 is SGDLS and CDR2 YYNGEE. Trimming removed 2 bases from V and 0 bases from J, with 11 bases in between. CDR3 length: 15 amino acids. The CDR3 DNA follows: TGTGCCAGCAGCGTCTCCGGACAGATGAACACTGAAGCTTTCTTT. Its translation: CASSVSGQMNTEAFF.

This clone occurred a few times. V is TRBV29-1 and J is TRBJ1-1; 8 bases map to TRBD1. This CDR3 is 14 amino acids long. CDR1 is SQVTM and CDR2 is ANQGSEA in the germline V gene. With V trimmed by 8 bases and J by 1 base, 9 bases remained unmatched. Here the CDR3 DNA reads TGCAGCTCTTCAGGGGGCGCGGAGAACACTGAAGCTTTCTTT. Amino acid sequence: CSSSGGAENTEAFF.

The rearrangement links TRBV4-3 to TRBJ2-2; 8 bases agree with TRBD2. This CDR3 contains 14 residues. Germline lookup yields CDR1 LGHNA and CDR2 YSLEER. After removal of 0 bases from V and 10 bases from J, the junction contained 4 bases not matched to a gene. CDR3 DNA: TGCGCCAGCAGCCAAGAAGGGACTAGTTTGGAGCTGTTTTTT. Translating it yields CASSQEGTSLELFF.

Of note for this clone: Within the sample, other DNA sequences also encode this same CDR3. This rearrangement joins TRBV29-1 to TRBJ1-4; TRBD1 matches 11 bases. This CDR3 contains 13 residues. V gave up 5 bases and J gave up 7 bases; unmatched junction bases: 3. Germline V CDR1 and CDR2: SQVTM, ANQGSEA. Written as DNA, the CDR3 is TGCAGCGTTAGGACAGGGGGCCGTGAAAAACTGTTTTTT. Translation gives CSVRTGGREKLFF.

This clone has a handful of counts. The genes are TRBV27 and TRBJ2-1; D possibly uses TRBD1 or TRBD2 (6 bases each). CDR3 length: 14 amino acids. The germline V gene has CDR1 MNHEY and CDR2 SMNVEV (reference sequence). V shed 4 bases and J shed 6 bases, with 13 bases lying between them. The CDR3 sequence is CASSYTGRPNEQFF. In nucleotides, the CDR3 is TGTGCCAGCAGTTATACAGGGAGGCCCAATGAGCAGTTCTTC.

J is TRBJ2-7 and V is TRBV29-1, with TRBD1 matching 8 bases. After removal of 4 bases from V and 2 bases from J, the junction contained 7 bases not matched to a gene. Germline V lookup: CDR1 SQVTM, CDR2 ANQGSEA. The CDR3 loop spans 14 amino acids. As DNA, the CDR3 is TGCAGCGTTGCAGGGCAGGGGGCTACCTACGAGCAGTACTTC. As protein: CSVAGQGATYEQYF.

The chain recombines TRBV6-5 with TRBJ1-4, with 7 positions matching TRBD1. The CDR3 has 15 amino acids. Trimming cost V 4 bases and J 5 bases; bases outside gene matches: 7. Germline V gene lookup returns CDR1 MNHEY and CDR2 SVGAGI. The CDR3 sequence is CASSSLQGINEKLFF. The CDR3 DNA reads TGTGCCAGCAGTTCCTTACAGGGGATAAATGAAAAACTGTTTTTT.

This chain joins TRBV6-5 and TRBJ1-2, with 12 bases matching TRBD1. The CDR3 spans 14 residues. Germline V CDR1 and CDR2: MNHEY, SVGAGI. Germline trimming cut 6 bases from V and 8 bases from J; bases unmatched to any gene: 7. CDR3 in DNA: TGTGCCAGCAGCTCGGGACAGGGGGCTGGAGGCTACACCTTC. Its translation is CASSSGQGAGGYTF.

The V call is TRBV28, the J call TRBJ1-2; D might be TRBD1 (5 bases). The CDR3 sequence is 14 residues long. Germline CDR1 and CDR2: MDHEN and SYDVKM. Trimming took 6 bases from V and 7 from J, leaving 18 bases between them. CDR3 in DNA: TGTGCCAGCAGCCTTTTCAAGGGGAAGGGTGGCTACACCTTC. Amino acids: CASSLFKGKGGYTF.

As regards this clone: This sample also contains other DNA sequences that code for the same CDR3. This chain links TRBV5-1 with TRBJ2-3; 11 bases agree with TRBD2. Germline loops: CDR1 SGHRS, CDR2 YFSETQ. There are 16 residues in the CDR3. Trimming removed 4 bases from V and 0 bases from J; junction bases left unmatched: 4. This CDR3 reads CASSLGLAVSTDTQYF. CDR3 nucleotides: TGCGCCAGCAGCCTGGGACTAGCGGTGAGCACAGATACGCAGTATTTT.